This T cell receptor (beta chain) stems from a study of blood T cell repertoires in COVID-19. Overall study context: The United States, Italy and Spain were the sources of the acute and convalescent COVID-19 samples. Sources were T cells, B-cell-depleted T cells, or PBMCs; the material itself was cDNA or gDNA.

In the authors' methods: Counts of nucleated cells, estimated from reference gene primer amplification, were obtained. Assay used: immunoSEQ multiplex PCR; TCRdb lists only in-frame clones, some missing. The V and J calls and clone size are taken from that table; D and trimming were inferred from the DNA. The sample carries around 140,000 clones, roughly 88% recorded once. The clonotype was recovered from a woman in her forties or fifties with acute or convalescent COVID-19. The sequenced material came from peripheral blood.

The CDR3 bases are TGTGCCAGCAGTTCGTCACTAGCGGGGGAGACCCCTACGCAGTATTTT. Translation: CASSSSLAGETPTQYF. This chain uses TRBV28 with TRBJ2-3; 11 bases are a match to TRBD2. CDR1 is MDHEN and CDR2 is SYDVKM in the germline V gene. The J segment lost 8 bases and the V segment lost 4 bases, leaving 11 bases of the junction unmatched. The CDR3 length is 16 residues.